This T cell receptor beta chain was captured in a study of blood T cell repertoires in COVID-19. Overall study context: T cells, B-cell-depleted T cells, or PBMCs provided the cDNA or gDNA that served as material.

The method was immunoSEQ multiplex PCR; TCRdb's version includes in-frame clones alone and lacks a portion of them. The sample includes 250,000 to 350,000 clones, less than 85% of them seen just once. Of note for this clone: This specimen includes other DNA sequences encoding the same CDR3.

Patients of the Seattle cohort, enrolled during active infection, were followed longitudinally. This clonotype originated in a human donor with COVID-19, enrolled during active disease. The donor label of this sample is uncertain. Specimen: peripheral blood.

The CDR3 spells CASSLRGGTEAFF. The CDR3 nucleotides are TGCGCCAGCAGCTTGAGGGGTGGGACTGAAGCTTTCTTT. The chain recombines TRBV5-1 with TRBJ1-1, with D tentatively TRBD1 (5 bases). The CDR3 spans 13 residues. V was cut by 1 base and J by 5 bases, with 9 bases left in between. Germline lookup yields CDR1 SGHRS and CDR2 YFSETQ.